Each of the 16 T cell receptor beta chains below was sequenced from the same sample in a study of blood T cell repertoires in COVID-19. This table comes from immunoSEQ multiplex PCR, and its TCRdb copy is limited to in-frame clones, with some not included. The sample records roughly 230,000 clones, approximately 86% being singletons. The sample comprised peripheral blood. These receptors originate from a human donor in a cohort sampled during active COVID-19.

The chain couples TRBV28 to TRBJ2-7; 10 bases are a match to TRBD2. The CDR3 consists of 14 residues. The V segment lost 6 bases and the J segment 3 bases; nucleotides outside the gene matches: 5. Germline CDR1 and CDR2: MDHEN and SYDVKM. CDR3 region: CASSPAGGDYEQYF. The CDR3 coding sequence is TGTGCCAGCAGCCCAGCGGGGGGGGACTACGAGCAGTACTTC.

The chain carries TRBV5-1 and TRBJ1-4; the match to TRBD1 covers 8 bases. The CDR3 spans 14 residues. V trimming: 6 bases; J trimming: 4 bases; junction bases outside the gene matches: 5. Germline lookup yields CDR1 SGHRS and CDR2 YFSETQ. CDR3 loop: CASTPGGSNEKLFF. CDR3 bases: TGCGCCAGCACCCCAGGGGGCAGTAATGAAAAACTGTTTTTT.

The J gene is TRBJ1-1, the V gene TRBV10-3, with D uncertain. CDR1 is ENHRY and CDR2 is SYGVKD in the germline V gene. This CDR3 has 17 amino acids. Trimming took off 3 bases at V and 0 bases at J, with 17 bases between the two ends. This chain's CDR3 is CAISEEPVRLMNTEAFF. DNA of the CDR3: TGTGCCATCAGTGAAGAGCCGGTCAGGCTCATGAACACTGAAGCTTTCTTT.

This sequence joins TRBV6-5 and TRBJ2-5; TRBD1 agrees at 7 bases. This CDR3 is built from 13 residues. V shed 6 bases and J 1 base; nucleotides not matched to a gene: 2. Germline loops: CDR1 MNHEY, CDR2 SVGAGI. CDR3 protein: CASRTGFQETQYF. The CDR3 DNA reads TGTGCCAGCAGGACAGGGTTCCAAGAGACCCAGTACTTC.

The genes are TRBV21-1 and TRBJ1-4. TRBV21-1 represents a pseudogene. This CDR3 region has 16 residues. The CDR3 bases are TGTGCCAGCAGCAAAGCGAGGGCGGGGGCGACTAAAAAACTGTTTTTT. Protein sequence: CASSKARAGATKKLFF.

J is TRBJ2-7 and V is TRBV19, with 8 bases fitting TRBD2. Losses at the gene ends were 5 bases for V and 5 bases for J; bases not matched to a gene: 11. The CDR3 loop spans 15 amino acids. Germline CDR1 reads LNHDA; CDR2 reads SQIVND (reference sequence). Written as DNA, the CDR3 is TGTGCCAGTAGTGTCTCAAGGACTAGCCCCCACGAGCAGTACTTC. As protein: CASSVSRTSPHEQYF.

The CDR3 DNA follows: TGTGCCAGCAGTTTATCAGGTTTTAATGAAAAACTGTTTTTT. Its protein product is CASSLSGFNEKLFF. V usage is TRBV28 and J usage is TRBJ1-4; D gene ambiguous. The CDR3 loop spans 14 amino acids. V dropped 1 base and J dropped 4 bases, with 7 bases sitting between them. Germline CDR1 and CDR2: MDHEN and SYDVKM. Supplemented by reference TRBV28 and TRBJ1-4, the full variable domain reads DVKVTQSSRYLVKRTGEKVFLECVQDMDHENMFWYRQDPGLGLRLIYFSYDVKMKEKGDIPEGYSVSREKKERFSLILESASTNQTSMYLCASSLSGFNEKLFFGSGTQLSVL.

The chain recombines TRBV3-1 (or the pseudogene TRBV3-2) with TRBJ1-2; 7 nucleotides agree with TRBD1. V lost 0 bases, J lost 0 bases, and 1 base stayed unmatched. In germline, CDR1 is LGHDT, CDR2 YNNKEL (reference sequence). This CDR3 is built from 15 residues. The DNA for the CDR3 is TGTGCCAGCAGCCAAGATCAGGGGGCTAACTATGGCTACACCTTC. The encoded protein is CASSQDQGANYGYTF.

The chain recombines TRBV27 with TRBJ2-7, with 10 bases fitting TRBD1. Losses at the gene ends were 0 bases for V and 3 bases for J; bases not matched to a gene: 5. In germline, CDR1 is MNHEY, CDR2 SMNVEV (reference sequence). This CDR3 spans 16 amino acids. CDR3 region: CASSLSGQGEGYEQYF. The CDR3 nucleotides read TGTGCCAGCAGTTTATCTGGACAGGGGGAGGGCTACGAGCAGTACTTC.

This clone was seen more than once but under ten times. This chain joins TRBV3-1 (or the pseudogene TRBV3-2) and TRBJ1-2; D is ambiguous. Germline V gives CDR1 LGHDT, CDR2 YNNKEL (reference sequence). The CDR3 loop spans 12 amino acids. Between the trimmed V and J ends, which lost 2 bases and 8 bases, there was a span of 9 bases. The CDR3 nucleotides are TGTGCCAGCAGCCAAAGAGGATTAGGCTACACCTTC. The encoded protein is CASSQRGLGYTF.

The chain links TRBV19 to TRBJ1-5; D ambiguous. This CDR3 has 14 residues. Trimming took 3 bases from V and 2 from J, leaving 8 bases between them. Germline V lookup: CDR1 LNHDA, CDR2 SQIVND (reference sequence). CDR3 sequence reads: CASSIGFGNQPQHF. CDR3 nucleotides: TGTGCCAGTAGTATCGGGTTTGGCAATCAGCCCCAGCATTTT.

A remark on this clone: One end of the junction varies from germline; a read error may be responsible. V gene TRBV11-3 combines with J gene TRBJ1-1, with D possibly matching TRBD1 (5 bases). The CDR3 runs 13 residues. The V gene's germline CDR1 is SGHNT and CDR2 YENEEA. The DNA for the CDR3 is TGTGCCAGCAGCTTAGTTCCGGACACAGAAGCTTTCTTT. It yields the protein CASSLVPDTEAFF.

The chain has TRBV29-1 and TRBJ2-7; TRBD1 agrees at 7 bases. From germline, CDR1 is SQVTM and CDR2 ANQGSEA. CDR3 length: 12 amino acids. After removal of 5 bases from V and 5 bases from J, the junction contained 6 bases not matched to a gene. CDR3 nucleotide sequence: TGCAGCGTTACAGGGGACGGGCACGAGCAGTACTTC. As protein: CSVTGDGHEQYF.

The chain is built from TRBV9 and TRBJ2-6, with 9 bases aligning to TRBD1. CDR3 size: 14 residues. After removal of 3 bases from V and 6 bases from J, the junction contained 1 base not matched to a gene. Germline loops: CDR1 SGDLS, CDR2 YYNGEE. The CDR3 DNA sequence: TGTGCCAGCAGCGGGGACAGGGAGGCCAACGTCCTGACTTTC. Translation: CASSGDREANVLTF.

CDR3 DNA sequence: TGTGCCAGCAGATCCGGGGGTTCCTACGAGCAGTACTTC. It translates to CASRSGGSYEQYF. V and J are TRBV7-9 and TRBJ2-7, with a tentative D call TRBD2 (6 bases). The V gene lost 6 bases and the J gene lost 1 base, with 10 bases spanning the gap. Germline V gene lookup returns CDR1 SEHNR and CDR2 FQNEAQ (reference sequence). The CDR3 loop spans 13 amino acids. Full variable domain (rest looked up from reference TRBV7-9 and TRBJ2-7): DTGVSQNPRHKITKRGQNVTFRCDPISEHNRLYWYRQTLGQGPEFLTYFQNEAQLEKSRLLSDRFSAERPKGSFSTLEIQRTEQGDSAMYLCASRSGGSYEQYFGPGTRLTVT.

The chain is built from TRBV5-1 and TRBJ2-1, with 8 bases aligning to TRBD2. This CDR3 is built from 15 residues. The V gene end was trimmed by 2 bases and the J gene end by 1 base; junction bases not matched to a gene: 2. The germline V gene has CDR1 SGHRS and CDR2 YFSETQ. Here the CDR3 DNA reads TGCGCCAGCAGCTTTGCGGGGGGTTCCTACAATGAGCAGTTCTTC. The encoded protein is CASSFAGGSYNEQFF.